This T cell receptor (beta chain) stems from a study of blood T cell repertoires in COVID-19. Study-level information: Sites across the United States, Italy and Spain contributed samples from acute and convalescent COVID-19. T cells, B-cell-depleted T cells, or PBMCs provided the cDNA or gDNA that served as material.

The V gene's germline CDR1 is LGHNA and CDR2 YSLEER. Trimming cost V 0 bases and J 11 bases, with 22 bases left between them. The CDR3 extends over 16 amino acids. In the original analysis: Using reference gene primer amplification, nucleated cell counts were estimated. Data came from immunoSEQ multiplex PCR; TCRdb stores just in-frame clones and leaves some out. The V and J calls and clone size are taken from that table; D and trimming were inferred from the DNA. The sample yields tens of thousands of clones, about 88% seen once. Sample: peripheral blood. The chain is built from TRBV4-3 and TRBJ1-1; D is undetermined. The TCR comes from a human donor in a cohort sampled during active COVID-19. CDR3 residues: CASSQDKLGYPGGAFF. The DNA for the CDR3 is TGCGCCAGCAGCCAAGACAAACTGGGATACCCAGGAGGGGCTTTCTTT.